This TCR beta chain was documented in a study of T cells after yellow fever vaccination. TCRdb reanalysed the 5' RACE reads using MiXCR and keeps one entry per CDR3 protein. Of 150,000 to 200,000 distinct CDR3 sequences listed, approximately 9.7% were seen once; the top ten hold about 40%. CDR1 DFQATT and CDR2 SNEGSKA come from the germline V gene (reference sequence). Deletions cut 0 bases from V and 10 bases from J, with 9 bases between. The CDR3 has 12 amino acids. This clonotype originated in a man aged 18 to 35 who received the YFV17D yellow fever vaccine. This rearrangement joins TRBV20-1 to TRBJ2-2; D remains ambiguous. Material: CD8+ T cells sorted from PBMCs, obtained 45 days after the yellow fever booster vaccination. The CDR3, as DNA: TGCAGTGCTAGAGATCATAGGGAGGAGCTGTTTTTT. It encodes CSARDHREELFF.